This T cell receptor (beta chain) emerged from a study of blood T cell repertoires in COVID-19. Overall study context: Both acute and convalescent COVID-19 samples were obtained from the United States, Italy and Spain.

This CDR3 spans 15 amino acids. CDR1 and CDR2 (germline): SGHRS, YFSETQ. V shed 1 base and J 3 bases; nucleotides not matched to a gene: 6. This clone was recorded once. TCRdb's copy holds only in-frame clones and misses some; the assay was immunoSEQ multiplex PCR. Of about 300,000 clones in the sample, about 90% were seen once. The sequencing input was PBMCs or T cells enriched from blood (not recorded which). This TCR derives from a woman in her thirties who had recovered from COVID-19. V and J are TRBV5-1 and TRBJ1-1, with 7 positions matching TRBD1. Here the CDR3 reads CASSLLGTVDTEAFF. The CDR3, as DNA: TGCGCCAGCAGCTTGCTCGGGACAGTGGACACTGAAGCTTTCTTT.